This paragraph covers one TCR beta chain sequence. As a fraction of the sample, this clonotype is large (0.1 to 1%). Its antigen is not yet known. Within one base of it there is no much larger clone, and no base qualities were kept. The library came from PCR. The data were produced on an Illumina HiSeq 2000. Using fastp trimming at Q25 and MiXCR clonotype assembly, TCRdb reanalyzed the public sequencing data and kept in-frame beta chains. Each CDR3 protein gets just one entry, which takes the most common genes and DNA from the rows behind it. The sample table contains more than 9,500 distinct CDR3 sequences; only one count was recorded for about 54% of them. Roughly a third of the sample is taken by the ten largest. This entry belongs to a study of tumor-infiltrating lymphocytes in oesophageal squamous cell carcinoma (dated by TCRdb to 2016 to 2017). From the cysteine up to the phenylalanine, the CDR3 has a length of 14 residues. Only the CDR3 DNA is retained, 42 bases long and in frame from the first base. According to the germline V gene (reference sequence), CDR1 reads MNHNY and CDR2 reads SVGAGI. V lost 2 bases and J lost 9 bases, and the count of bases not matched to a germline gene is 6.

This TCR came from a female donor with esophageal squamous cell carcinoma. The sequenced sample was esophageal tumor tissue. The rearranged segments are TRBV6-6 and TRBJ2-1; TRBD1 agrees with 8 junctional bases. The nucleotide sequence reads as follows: TGTGCCAGCAGTTACGGACAGGGCGGCGGTGAGCAGTTCTTC. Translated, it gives CASSYGQGGGEQFF.